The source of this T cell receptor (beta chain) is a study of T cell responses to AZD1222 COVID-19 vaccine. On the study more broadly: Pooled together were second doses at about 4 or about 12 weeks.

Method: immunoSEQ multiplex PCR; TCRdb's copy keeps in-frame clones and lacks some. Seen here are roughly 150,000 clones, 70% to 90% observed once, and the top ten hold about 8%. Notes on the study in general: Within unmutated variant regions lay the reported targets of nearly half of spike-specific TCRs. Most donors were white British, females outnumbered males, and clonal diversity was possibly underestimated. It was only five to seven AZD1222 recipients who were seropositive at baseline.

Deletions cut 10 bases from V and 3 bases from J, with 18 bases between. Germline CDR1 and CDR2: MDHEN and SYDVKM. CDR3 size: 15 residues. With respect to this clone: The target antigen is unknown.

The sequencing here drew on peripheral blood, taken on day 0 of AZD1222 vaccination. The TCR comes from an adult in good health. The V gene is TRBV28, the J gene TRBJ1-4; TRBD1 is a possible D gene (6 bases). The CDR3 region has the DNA TGTGCCATCGCAGGGGCTGGTGGAGCTAATGAAAAACTGTTTTTT. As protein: CAIAGAGGANEKLFF.